Listed below are T cell receptor beta chains from one sample, sequenced in a study of T cell responses to AZD1222 COVID-19 vaccine. Measured with immunoSEQ multiplex PCR; TCRdb has only the in-frame clones, and not every one. The sample consists of some 150,000 clones, 89% of them appearing once. Here the sequenced sample was peripheral blood, taken on day 0 of AZD1222 vaccination. Source of these receptors: an adult in good health. CDR3s include the opening cysteine and the closing phenylalanine or tryptophan. D genes are given only for firm matches. Some rows have no size entry. The others give once, few or many, or a class for an expanded clone.

>TRBD2|TRBJ2-2|TRBV19|few
TGTGCCAGTAAATTAGCGGGAGACTACACCGGGGAGCTGTTTTTT
CASKLAGDYTGELFF
>-|TRBJ2-7|TRBV7-8|-
TGTGCCAGCAGCTTAGAGATGGCCTACGAGCAGTACTTC
CASSLEMAYEQYF
>-|TRBJ1-3|TRBV30|-
TGTGCCTGGAGTGTACGAGGAACTGGAAACACCATATATTTT
CAWSVRGTGNTIYF
>-|TRBJ1-2|TRBV7-2|-
TGTGCCAGCAGCTTAATGGATTTAGGGGTTAGTGGCTACACCTTC
CASSLMDLGVSGYTF
>-|TRBJ1-1|TRBV28|-
TGTGCCAGCAGCTCTTCGGCAGCCCCGGGGACGACTGAAGCTTTCTTT
CASSSSAAPGTTEAFF
>TRBD2|TRBJ2-1|TRBV7-2|-
TGTGCCAGCAGCTTAGTAGCGGGGGGCAATGAGCAGTTCTTC
CASSLVAGGNEQFF
>TRBD1|TRBJ1-5|TRBV19|-
TGTGCCAGTAGTCAGGACAGGGACCAGCCCCAGCATTTT
CASSQDRDQPQHF
>TRBD1|TRBJ1-5|TRBV28|once
TGTGCCAGCAGTTCGACAGGGGGGGGTTACAGCAATCAGCCCCAGCATTTT
CASSSTGGGYSNQPQHF
>TRBD2|TRBJ2-3|TRBV28|-
TGTGCCAGCAGCCTCGCGGGAGTACCAGATACGCAGTATTTT
CASSLAGVPDTQYF
>-|TRBJ1-1|TRBV5-5|-
TGTGCCAGCAGCGCGACTCCACACAGGTTTAACACTGAAGCTTTCTTT
CASSATPHRFNTEAFF
>TRBD1|TRBJ2-7|TRBV4-2|-
TGTGCCAGCAGCCAAGAAGGGGACAGGGCCTACGAGCAGTACTTC
CASSQEGDRAYEQYF
>TRBD2|TRBJ2-2|TRBV2|-
TGTGCCAGCAGTCCTAGCGGTTTGGGGGCCGGGGAGCTGTTTTTT
CASSPSGLGAGELFF
>-|TRBJ2-7|TRBV27|once
TGTGCCAGCAGGCAGAGGTTCGTAGGGGGCGAGCAGTACTTC
CASRQRFVGGEQYF
>-|TRBJ1-4|TRBV4-2|-
TGTGCCAGCAGCCAAGATCCTGGGACCGGCGGAGAAAAACTGTTTTTT
CASSQDPGTGGEKLFF
>-|TRBJ1-1|TRBV7-2|-
TGTGCCAGCAGCTCCGATATGAACACTGAAGCTTTCTTT
CASSSDMNTEAFF
>TRBD2|TRBJ2-5|TRBV28|-
TGTGCCAGCACTCCATGGGGACTAGCGGGAGGGCCGGGAGAGACCCAGTACTTC
CASTPWGLAGGPGETQYF
>-|TRBJ1-5|TRBV5-1|-
TGCGCCAGCAGCTTGTCAGGGGCGGCAAATCAGCCCCAGCATTTT
CASSLSGAANQPQHF
>-|TRBJ2-1|TRBV5-1|-
TGCGCCAGCAGCTTGGTCGGCTACAATGAGCAGTTCTTC
CASSLVGYNEQFF
>-|TRBJ1-3|TRBV6-5|-
TGTGCCAGCAGTTTAGGGGGGGCTCGGAACACCATATATTTT
CASSLGGARNTIYF
>-|TRBJ1-3|TRBV9|-
TGTGCCAGCAGCGTAGAAATGGAGGGGGACTCTGGAAACACCATATATTTT
CASSVEMEGDSGNTIYF
>-|TRBJ1-1|TRBV18|-
TGTGCCAGCTCACCGGGGCTGAACACTGAAGCTTTCTTT
CASSPGLNTEAFF
>TRBD1|TRBJ2-5|TRBV6-1|-
TGTGCCAGCAGCTCCAACCGGGACAGCCAAGAGACCCAGTACTTC
CASSSNRDSQETQYF
>-|TRBJ2-2|TRBV7-6|-
TGTGCCAGCAGCTTAACCCATGTGGCCGGGGAGCTGTTTTTT
CASSLTHVAGELFF
>-|TRBJ2-2|TRBV14|-
TGTGCCAGCAATTTATCGCCTAACACCGGGGAGCTGTTTTTT
CASNLSPNTGELFF
>TRBD2|TRBJ2-7|TRBV4-3|few
TGCGCCAGCAGCCTACATAGCGGGCCTTACGAGCAGTACTTC
CASSLHSGPYEQYF
>-|TRBJ1-2|TRBV15|few
TGTGCCACCAGCAGAGAGTTCGGTCACTCCTATGGCTACACCTTC
CATSREFGHSYGYTF
>-|TRBJ1-1|TRBV18|-
TGTGCCAGCTCACCCCGAGGGCAGGGTACTGAAGCTTTCTTT
CASSPRGQGTEAFF
>TRBD1|TRBJ1-1|TRBV30|-
TGTGCCTGGAGAAAGGGACAGATCACTGAAGCTTTCTTT
CAWRKGQITEAFF
>-|TRBJ1-1|TRBV6-5|medium-sized
TGTGCCTCCCACCGATCGGGGTTGAACACTGAAGCTTTCTTT
CASHRSGLNTEAFF
>TRBD2|TRBJ2-1|TRBV7-9|-
TGTGCCAGCAGCTTTCCTAGCGGGGGGCCAAACAACAATGAGCAGTTCTTC
CASSFPSGGPNNNEQFF